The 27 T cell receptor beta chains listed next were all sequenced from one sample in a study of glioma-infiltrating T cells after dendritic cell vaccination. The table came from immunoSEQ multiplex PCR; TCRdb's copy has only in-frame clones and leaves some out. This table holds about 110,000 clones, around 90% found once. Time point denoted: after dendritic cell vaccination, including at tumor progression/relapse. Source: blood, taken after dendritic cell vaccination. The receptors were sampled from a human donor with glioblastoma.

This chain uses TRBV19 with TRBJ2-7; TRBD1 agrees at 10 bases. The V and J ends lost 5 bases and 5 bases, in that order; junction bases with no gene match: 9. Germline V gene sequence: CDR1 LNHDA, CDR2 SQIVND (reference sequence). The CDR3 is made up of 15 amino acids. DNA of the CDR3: TGTGCCAGTAGTCCAGCCGGGACAGGGGAGAACGAGCAGTACTTC. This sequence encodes CASSPAGTGENEQYF.

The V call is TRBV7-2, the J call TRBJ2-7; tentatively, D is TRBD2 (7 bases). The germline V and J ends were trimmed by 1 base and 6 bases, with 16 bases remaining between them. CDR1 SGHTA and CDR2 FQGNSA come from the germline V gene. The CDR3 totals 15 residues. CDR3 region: CASSLDKAGAGEQYF. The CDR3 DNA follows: TGTGCCAGCAGCTTAGATAAGGCGGGGGCCGGCGAGCAGTACTTC.

CDR3 bases: TGTGCCTGGCAGGGGGATGGTAACTATGGCTACACCTTC. Its translation is CAWQGDGNYGYTF. The chain has TRBV30 and TRBJ1-2, with 7 bases lining up with TRBD1. The CDR3 has 13 residues. V was clipped by 5 bases and J by 1 base; unmatched bases: 4. Germline values: CDR1 GTSNPN, CDR2 SVGIG (reference sequence).

This CDR3 reads CSARDASEAFF. As DNA, the CDR3 is TGCAGTGCTAGAGATGCGAGTGAAGCTTTCTTT. The V and J genes are TRBV20-1 and TRBJ1-1, with D unclear. The length of the CDR3 is 11 residues. Trimming removed 0 bases from V and 7 bases from J, with 6 bases in between. Per the germline V gene, CDR1 is DFQATT and CDR2 is SNEGSKA (reference sequence).

The CDR3 nucleotides are TGTGCCAGCAGCTTTAGCGGCAATGAAAAACTGTTTTTT. Translation gives CASSFSGNEKLFF. V and J are TRBV7-9 and TRBJ1-4; D not certain. Germline V gives CDR1 SEHNR, CDR2 FQNEAQ (reference sequence). Trimming shortened V by 3 bases and J by 5 bases, and 7 bases separated the two germline ends. The CDR3 is 13 amino acids. Filled out from reference TRBV7-9 and TRBJ1-4, the complete variable domain reads DTGVSQNPRHKITKRGQNVTFRCDPISEHNRLYWYRQTLGQGPEFLTYFQNEAQLEKSRLLSDRFSAERPKGSFSTLEIQRTEQGDSAMYLCASSFSGNEKLFFGSGTQLSVL.

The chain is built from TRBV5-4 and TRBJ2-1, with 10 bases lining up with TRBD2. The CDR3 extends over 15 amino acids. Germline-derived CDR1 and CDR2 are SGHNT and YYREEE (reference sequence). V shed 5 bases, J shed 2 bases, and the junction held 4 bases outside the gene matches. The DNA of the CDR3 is TGTGCCAGCAGTACTACTAGCGGGGCCTACAATGAGCAGTTCTTC. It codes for CASSTTSGAYNEQFF.

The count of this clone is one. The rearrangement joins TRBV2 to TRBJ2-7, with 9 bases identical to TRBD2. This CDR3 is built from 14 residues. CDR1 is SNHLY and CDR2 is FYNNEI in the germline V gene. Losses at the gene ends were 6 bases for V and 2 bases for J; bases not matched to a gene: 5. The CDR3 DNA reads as TGTGCCAGCAGGCGGGGGGGCCCCACCTACGAGCAGTACTTC. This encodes CASRRGGPTYEQYF.

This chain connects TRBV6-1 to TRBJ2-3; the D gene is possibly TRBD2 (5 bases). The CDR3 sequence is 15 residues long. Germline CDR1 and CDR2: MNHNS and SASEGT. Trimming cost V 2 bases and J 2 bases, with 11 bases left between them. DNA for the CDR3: TGTGCCAGCAGTGAACGGCGAGGGAACACAGATACGCAGTATTTT. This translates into CASSERRGNTDTQYF.

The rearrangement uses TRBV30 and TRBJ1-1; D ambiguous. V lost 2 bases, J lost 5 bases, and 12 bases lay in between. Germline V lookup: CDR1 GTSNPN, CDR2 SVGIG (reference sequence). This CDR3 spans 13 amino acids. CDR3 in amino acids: CAWSLQSGTEAFF. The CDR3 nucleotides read TGTGCCTGGAGTCTGCAGTCGGGGACTGAAGCTTTCTTT. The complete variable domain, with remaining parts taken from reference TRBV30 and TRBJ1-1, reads SQTIHQWPATLVQPVGSPLSLECTVEGTSNPNLYWYRQAAGRGLQLLFYSVGIGQISSEVPQNLSASRPQDRQFILSSKKLLLSDSGFYLCAWSLQSGTEAFFGQGTRLTVV.

CDR3 sequence reads: CASSSSGPQHF. The CDR3 coding sequence is TGTGCCAGCAGCTCTTCAGGGCCCCAGCATTTT. V gene TRBV2 combines with J gene TRBJ1-5; unclear D gene. This CDR3 comprises 11 residues. Trimming left V 6 bases short and J 9 bases short, with 9 bases between. CDR1 and CDR2 from the germline V gene are SNHLY and FYNNEI.

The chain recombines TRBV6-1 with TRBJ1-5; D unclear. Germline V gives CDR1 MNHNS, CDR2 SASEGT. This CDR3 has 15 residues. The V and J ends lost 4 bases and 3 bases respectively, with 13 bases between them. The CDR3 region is CASSVHYGDNQPQHF. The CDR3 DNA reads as TGTGCCAGCAGTGTTCATTACGGAGACAATCAGCCCCAGCATTTT.

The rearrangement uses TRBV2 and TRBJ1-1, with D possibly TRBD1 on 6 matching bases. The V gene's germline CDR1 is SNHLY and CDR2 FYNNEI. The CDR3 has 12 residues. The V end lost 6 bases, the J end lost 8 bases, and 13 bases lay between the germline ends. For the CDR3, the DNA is TGTGCCAGCAGCATTTCAGACAGGGAAGCTTTCTTT. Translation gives CASSISDREAFF.

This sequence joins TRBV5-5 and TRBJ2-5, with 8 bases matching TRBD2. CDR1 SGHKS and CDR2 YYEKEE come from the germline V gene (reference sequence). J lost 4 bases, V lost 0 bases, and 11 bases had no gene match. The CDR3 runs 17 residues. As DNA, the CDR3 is TGTGCCAGCAGCTTGGCCATGAGGACTAGCTTTGGAGAGACCCAGTACTTC. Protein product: CASSLAMRTSFGETQYF. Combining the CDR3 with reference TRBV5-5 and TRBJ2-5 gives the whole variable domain DAGVTQSPTHLIKTRGQQVTLRCSPISGHKSVSWYQQVLGQGPQFIFQYYEKEERGRGNFPDRFSARQFPNYSSELNVNALLLGDSALYLCASSLAMRTSFGETQYFGPGTRLLVL.

The CDR3 DNA is TGCGCCAGCAGCTTGAACACCCAGAACCAAGAGACCCAGTACTTC. Amino acid sequence: CASSLNTQNQETQYF. This chain uses TRBV5-1 with TRBJ2-5; D call uncertain. The V gene's germline CDR1 is SGHRS and CDR2 YFSETQ. V was cut by 1 base and J by 0 bases, with 10 bases left in between. The CDR3 extends over 15 amino acids.

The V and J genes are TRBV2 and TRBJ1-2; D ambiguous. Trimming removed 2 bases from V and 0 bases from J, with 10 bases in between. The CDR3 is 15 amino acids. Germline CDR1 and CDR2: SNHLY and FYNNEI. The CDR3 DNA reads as TGTGCCAGCAGTGAAAGATACTTTACTAACTATGGCTACACCTTC. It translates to CASSERYFTNYGYTF.

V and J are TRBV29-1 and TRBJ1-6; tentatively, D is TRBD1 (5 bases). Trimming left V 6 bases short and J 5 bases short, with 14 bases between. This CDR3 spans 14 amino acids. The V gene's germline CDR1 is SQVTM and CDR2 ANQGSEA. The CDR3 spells CSVGGGSDNSPLHF. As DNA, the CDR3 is TGCAGCGTAGGCGGGGGATCGGATAATTCACCCCTCCACTTT.

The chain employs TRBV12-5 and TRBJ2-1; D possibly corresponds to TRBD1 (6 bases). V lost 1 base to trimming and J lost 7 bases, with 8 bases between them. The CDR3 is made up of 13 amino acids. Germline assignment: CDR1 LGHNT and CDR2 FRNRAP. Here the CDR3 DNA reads TGTGCTAGTGGTTTGGGGACAGTGAATGAGCAGTTCTTC. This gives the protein CASGLGTVNEQFF. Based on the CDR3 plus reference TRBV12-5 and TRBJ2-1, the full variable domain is DARVTQTPRHKVTEMGQEVTMRCQPILGHNTVFWYRQTMMQGLELLAYFRNRAPLDDSGMPKDRFSAEMPDATLATLKIQPSEPRDSAVYFCASGLGTVNEQFFGPGTRLTVL.

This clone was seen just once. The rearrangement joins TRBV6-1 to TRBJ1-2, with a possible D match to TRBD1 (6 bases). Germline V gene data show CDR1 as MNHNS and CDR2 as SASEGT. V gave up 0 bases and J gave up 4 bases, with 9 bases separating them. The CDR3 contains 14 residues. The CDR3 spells CASSEAWGLYGYTF. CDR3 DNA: TGTGCCAGCAGTGAAGCGTGGGGGCTCTATGGCTACACCTTC.

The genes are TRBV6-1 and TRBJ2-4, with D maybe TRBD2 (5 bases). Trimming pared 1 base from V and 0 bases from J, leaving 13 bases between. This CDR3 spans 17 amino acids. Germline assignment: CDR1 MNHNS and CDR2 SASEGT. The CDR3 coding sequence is TGTGCCAGCAGTGAAGTAAGGACTGGACTAGCCAAAAACATTCAGTACTTC. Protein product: CASSEVRTGLAKNIQYF.

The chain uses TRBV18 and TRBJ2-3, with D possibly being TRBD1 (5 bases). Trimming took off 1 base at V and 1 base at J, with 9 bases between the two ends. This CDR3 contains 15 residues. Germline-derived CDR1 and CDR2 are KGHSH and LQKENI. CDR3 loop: CASSPRVGGTDTQYF. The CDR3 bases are TGTGCCAGCTCACCACGGGTAGGGGGCACAGATACGCAGTATTTT.

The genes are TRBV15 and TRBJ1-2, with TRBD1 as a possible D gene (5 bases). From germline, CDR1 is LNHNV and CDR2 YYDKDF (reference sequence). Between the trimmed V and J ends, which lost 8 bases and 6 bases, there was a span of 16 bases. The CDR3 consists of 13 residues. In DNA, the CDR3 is TGTGCCACCCGGGATTGGGGGGGGAATGGCTACACCTTC. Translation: CATRDWGGNGYTF.

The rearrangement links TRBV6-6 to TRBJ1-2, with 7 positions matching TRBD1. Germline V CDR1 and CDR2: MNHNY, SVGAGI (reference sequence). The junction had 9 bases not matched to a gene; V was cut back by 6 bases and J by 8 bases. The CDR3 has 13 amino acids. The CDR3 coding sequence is TGTGCCAGCAGCCAAGACAGGGTACTGGGCTACACCTTC. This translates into CASSQDRVLGYTF.

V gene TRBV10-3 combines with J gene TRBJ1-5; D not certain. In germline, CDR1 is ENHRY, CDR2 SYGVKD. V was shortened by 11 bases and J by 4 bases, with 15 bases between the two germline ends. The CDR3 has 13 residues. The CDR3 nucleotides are TGTGCCTCCCATCCGGCGGCGAATCAGCCCCAGCATTTT. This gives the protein CASHPAANQPQHF.

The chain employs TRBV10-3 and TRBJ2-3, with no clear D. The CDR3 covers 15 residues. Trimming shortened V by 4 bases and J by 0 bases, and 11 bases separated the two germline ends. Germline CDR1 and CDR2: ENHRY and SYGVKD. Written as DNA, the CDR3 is TGTGCCATCAGTGGTGAGGCCCAAAGCACAGATACGCAGTATTTT. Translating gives CAISGEAQSTDTQYF.

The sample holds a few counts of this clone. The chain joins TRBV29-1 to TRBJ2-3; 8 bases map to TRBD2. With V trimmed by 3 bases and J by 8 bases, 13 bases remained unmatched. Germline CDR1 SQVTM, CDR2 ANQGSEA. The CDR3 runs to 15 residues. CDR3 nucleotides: TGCAGCGTTGAGCCCCCTCCGGGGGGGTCGAGTACGCAGTATTTT. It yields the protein CSVEPPPGGSSTQYF.

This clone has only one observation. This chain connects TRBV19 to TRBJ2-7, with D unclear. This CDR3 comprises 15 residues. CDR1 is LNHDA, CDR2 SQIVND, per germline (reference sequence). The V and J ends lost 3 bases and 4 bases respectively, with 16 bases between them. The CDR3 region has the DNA TGTGCCAGTAGTATCACCCCAGGTATGGATTACGAGCAGTACTTC. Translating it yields CASSITPGMDYEQYF.

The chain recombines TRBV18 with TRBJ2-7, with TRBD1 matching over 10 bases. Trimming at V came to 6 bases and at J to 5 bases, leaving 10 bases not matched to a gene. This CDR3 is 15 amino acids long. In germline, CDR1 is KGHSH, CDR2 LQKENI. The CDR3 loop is CASSPGGTGAHEQYF. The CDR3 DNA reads TGTGCCAGCTCCCCCGGCGGGACAGGGGCCCACGAGCAGTACTTC.